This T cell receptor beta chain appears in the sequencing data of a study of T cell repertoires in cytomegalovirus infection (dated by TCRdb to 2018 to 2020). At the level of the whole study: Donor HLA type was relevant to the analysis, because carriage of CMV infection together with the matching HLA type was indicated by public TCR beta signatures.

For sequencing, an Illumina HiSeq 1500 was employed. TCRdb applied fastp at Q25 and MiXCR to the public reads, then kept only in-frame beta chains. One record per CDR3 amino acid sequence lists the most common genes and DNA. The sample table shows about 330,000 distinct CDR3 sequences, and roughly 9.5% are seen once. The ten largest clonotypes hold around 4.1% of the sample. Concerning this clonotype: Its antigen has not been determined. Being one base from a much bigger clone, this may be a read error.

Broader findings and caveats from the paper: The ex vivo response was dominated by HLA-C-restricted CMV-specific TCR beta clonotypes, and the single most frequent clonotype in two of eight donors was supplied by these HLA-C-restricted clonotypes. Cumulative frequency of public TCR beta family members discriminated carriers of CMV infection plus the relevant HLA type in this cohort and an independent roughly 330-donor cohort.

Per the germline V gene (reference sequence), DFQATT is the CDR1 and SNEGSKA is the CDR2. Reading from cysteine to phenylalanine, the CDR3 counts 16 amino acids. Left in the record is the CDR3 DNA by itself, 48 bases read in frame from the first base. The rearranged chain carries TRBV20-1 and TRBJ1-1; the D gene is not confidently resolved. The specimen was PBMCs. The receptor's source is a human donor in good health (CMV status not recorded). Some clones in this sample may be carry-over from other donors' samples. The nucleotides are TGCAGTGCTAGAGATAGGAGGAAGGTAATGAACACTGAAGCTTTATTT. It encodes CSARDRRKVMNTEALF.